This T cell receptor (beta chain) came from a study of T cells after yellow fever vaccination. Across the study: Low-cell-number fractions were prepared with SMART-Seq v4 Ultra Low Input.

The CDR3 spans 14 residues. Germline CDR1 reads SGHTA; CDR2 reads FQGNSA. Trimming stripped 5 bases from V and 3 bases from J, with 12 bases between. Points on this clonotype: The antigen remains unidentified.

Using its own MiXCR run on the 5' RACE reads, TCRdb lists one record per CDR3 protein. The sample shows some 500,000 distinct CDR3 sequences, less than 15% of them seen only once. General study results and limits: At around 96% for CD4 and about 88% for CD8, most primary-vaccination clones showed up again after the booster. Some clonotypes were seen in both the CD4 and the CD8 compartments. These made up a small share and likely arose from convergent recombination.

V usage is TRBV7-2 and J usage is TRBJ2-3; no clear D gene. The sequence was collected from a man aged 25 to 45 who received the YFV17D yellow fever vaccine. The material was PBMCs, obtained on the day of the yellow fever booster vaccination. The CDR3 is CASSPATRTDTQYF. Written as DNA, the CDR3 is TGTGCCAGCAGCCCCGCGACTCGTACAGATACGCAGTATTTT.